This TCR beta chain was recovered during a study of cytomegalovirus exposure and HLA in healthy donors. Study details: Falling in the Caucasian-associated ancestry cluster were about four fifths of 300 to 500 genotyped donors.

General study points: A later analysis reportedly found fewer N-insertions in an Asian-associated ancestry cluster than the approximately 700-donor mean. Sequencing depth across donors, presence/absence analyses assumed, was roughly uniform. Follow-up analysis later connected one missense variant in DCLRE1C with trimming of TCR beta V- and J-genes.

The PCR employed 60 Vbeta primers together with 13 Jbeta primers. Sequencing used immunoSEQ multiplex PCR; TCRdb keeps in-frame clones, though not all of them. The sample holds 120,000 to 150,000 clones; around 78% are singletons and the top ten take 1.5% to 2%. As regards this clone: Its antigen is currently unknown.

The CDR3 is 13 amino acids. The ends were cut back, 4 bases at V and 6 bases at J, with 10 bases in the middle. Germline V gene sequence: CDR1 SGHTA, CDR2 FQGNSA. The clonotype comes from a woman aged 18 to 35 in good health and CMV-seronegative. The chain employs TRBV7-2 and TRBJ2-4; tentatively, D is TRBD1 (5 bases). Sequences were obtained from PBMCs. The DNA for the CDR3 is TGTGCCAGCAGCTCACCTGACAGAAACATTCAGTACTTC. It yields the protein CASSSPDRNIQYF. Based on the CDR3 plus reference TRBV7-2 and TRBJ2-4, the full variable domain is GAGVSQSPSNKVTEKGKDVELRCDPISGHTALYWYRQSLGQGLEFLIYFQGNSAPDKSGLPSDRFSAERTGGSVSTLTIQRTQQEDSAVYLCASSSPDRNIQYFGAGTRLSVL.